Shown below are 14 T cell receptor beta chains from a single sample sequenced in a study of technical replicates of blood from a handful of donors. Clones were read by immunoSEQ multiplex PCR, and TCRdb kept only the in-frame ones, dropping some. Of tens of thousands of clones in the sample, roughly 98% were seen once. Sequenced sample: T cells isolated from PBMCs. These receptors all stem from a human donor in good health.

The chain employs TRBV10-3 and TRBJ2-5; the D gene is possibly TRBD2 (6 bases). Per germline, CDR1 ENHRY and CDR2 SYGVKD. Trimming removed 4 bases from V and 2 bases from J, with 14 bases in between. The CDR3 totals 15 residues. CDR3 protein: CAISALGGSQETQYF. The CDR3 nucleotides are TGTGCCATCAGTGCCCTGGGGGGTTCACAAGAGACCCAGTACTTC.

The chain employs TRBV4-1 and TRBJ2-5, with D uncertain. With 6 bases removed from V and 2 bases from J, the gap between germline ends came to 7 bases. Germline assignment: CDR1 MGHRA and CDR2 YSYEKL. The CDR3 runs 12 residues. The CDR3 region is CASSKNQETQYF. CDR3 DNA: TGCGCCAGCAGTAAAAATCAAGAGACCCAGTACTTC.

The rearrangement joins TRBV18 to TRBJ1-1, with 10 bases aligning to TRBD1. The CDR3 covers 14 residues. From germline, CDR1 is KGHSH and CDR2 LQKENI. The junction had 6 bases not matched to a gene; V was cut back by 3 bases and J by 8 bases. CDR3 amino acids: CASSPNRDRGEAFF. The CDR3 bases are TGTGCCAGCTCACCGAACCGGGACAGGGGAGAAGCTTTCTTT.

This clone was picked up one time. CDR3 sequence reads: CSVVDSPLDYEQYF. The DNA of the CDR3 is TGCAGCGTTGTTGACTCTCCTTTAGATTACGAGCAGTACTTC. The rearrangement links TRBV29-1 to TRBJ2-7; no clear D. This CDR3 is 14 amino acids long. Trimming cost V 4 bases and J 4 bases, with 17 bases left between them. The V gene's germline CDR1 is SQVTM and CDR2 ANQGSEA.

This clone was seen once. The genes are TRBV7-9 and TRBJ2-2; weak D call: TRBD2 (5 bases). Trimming took 1 base from V and 5 from J, leaving 11 bases between them. The germline V gene encodes CDR1 SEHNR and CDR2 FQNEAQ (reference sequence). The CDR3 has 15 residues. Here the CDR3 DNA reads TGTGCCAGCAGCTTAGTCTACACGGGGACCGGGGAGCTGTTTTTT. Translation: CASSLVYTGTGELFF.

The chain links TRBV19 to TRBJ1-1; TRBD1 matches 11 bases. CDR3 size: 13 residues. Germline V gives CDR1 LNHDA, CDR2 SQIVND (reference sequence). The CDR3 DNA is TGTGCAAGTGACCGGACAGGGGGCTCTGAAGCTTTCTTT. It encodes CASDRTGGSEAFF. Variable domain in full (rest from reference TRBV19 and TRBJ1-1): DGGITQSPKYLFRKEGQNVTLSCEQNLNHDAMYWYRQDPGQGLRLIYYSQIVNDFQKGDIAEGYSVSREKKESFPLTVTSAQKNPTAFYLCASDRTGGSEAFFGQGTRLTVV.

V and J are TRBV5-1 and TRBJ1-3; possibly TRBD1 for D (6 bases). CDR3 length: 14 amino acids. The V gene lost 7 bases and the J gene lost 2 bases, with 13 bases spanning the gap. CDR1 is SGHRS and CDR2 is YFSETQ in the germline V gene. This CDR3 is CASSPGGPGNTIYF. Written as DNA, the CDR3 is TGCGCCAGCTCCCCGGGGGGGCCTGGAAACACCATATATTTT.

The chain couples TRBV5-1 to TRBJ2-6; 7 bases map to TRBD1. This CDR3 has 14 amino acids. In germline, CDR1 is SGHRS, CDR2 YFSETQ. V was clipped by 9 bases and J by 4 bases; unmatched bases: 7. The CDR3 bases are TGCGCCACCACCGACAGGGCCGGGGCCAACGTCCTGACTTTC. Translation gives CATTDRAGANVLTF. Looking up the rest from reference TRBV5-1 and TRBJ2-6 gives the full variable domain: KAGVTQTPRYLIKTRGQQVTLSCSPISGHRSVSWYQQTPGQGLQFLFEYFSETQRNKGNFPGRFSGRQFSNSRSEMNVSTLELGDSALYLCATTDRAGANVLTFGAGSRLTVL.

The chain couples TRBV5-6 to TRBJ1-1; perhaps TRBD1 as D (5 bases). The CDR3 consists of 16 residues. V was trimmed by 5 bases and J by 0 bases, leaving 17 bases between them. CDR1 is SGHDT, CDR2 YYEEEE, per germline. CDR3 nucleotide sequence: TGTGCCAGCAGGAAAATCGGGACTGAAGTGAACACTGAAGCTTTCTTT. Translating it yields CASRKIGTEVNTEAFF.

The genes are TRBV2 and TRBJ1-2; D call uncertain. This CDR3 contains 14 residues. Germline lookup yields CDR1 SNHLY and CDR2 FYNNEI. The V gene lost 2 bases and the J gene lost 4 bases, with 11 bases spanning the gap. The CDR3 bases are TGTGCCAGCAGTGAACGGGTCCTGCCCTATGGCTACACCTTC. The encoded protein is CASSERVLPYGYTF.

This chain connects TRBV6-1 to TRBJ1-6; tentatively, D is TRBD1 (6 bases). Germline V gene data show CDR1 as MNHNS and CDR2 as SASEGT. This CDR3 is built from 15 residues. V was cut by 6 bases and J by 8 bases, with 17 bases left in between. CDR3 amino acids: CASSKDRPTYSPLHF. As DNA, the CDR3 is TGTGCCAGCAGCAAAGACAGGCCGACCTATTCACCCCTCCACTTT.

The V gene is TRBV2, the J gene TRBJ2-7, with TRBD2 matching 11 bases. J lost 3 bases, V lost 5 bases, and 6 bases had no gene match. The CDR3 has 15 residues. Germline CDR1 SNHLY, CDR2 FYNNEI. Here the CDR3 DNA reads TGTGCCAGCAGTACCGGGACTAGCGGAATCTACGAGCAGTACTTC. Its translation: CASSTGTSGIYEQYF.

This chain joins TRBV5-1 and TRBJ2-2, with a tentative D call TRBD2 (6 bases). The CDR3 has 15 amino acids. V was shortened by 4 bases and J by 7 bases, with 17 bases between the two germline ends. In germline, CDR1 is SGHRS, CDR2 YFSETQ. DNA of the CDR3: TGCGCCAGCAGCCCGATTCGGGGGAAGGGCGGGGAGCTGTTTTTT. Its translation is CASSPIRGKGGELFF. Combining the CDR3 with reference TRBV5-1 and TRBJ2-2 gives the whole variable domain KAGVTQTPRYLIKTRGQQVTLSCSPISGHRSVSWYQQTPGQGLQFLFEYFSETQRNKGNFPGRFSGRQFSNSRSEMNVSTLELGDSALYLCASSPIRGKGGELFFGEGSRLTVL.

The CDR3 bases are TGCGCCAGCAGCTTGGAGGGACATAACATTCAGTACTTC. Protein sequence: CASSLEGHNIQYF. The V and J genes are TRBV5-1 and TRBJ2-4; TRBD1 is a possible D gene (6 bases). The CDR3 consists of 13 residues. Trimming shortened V by 0 bases and J by 7 bases, and 8 bases separated the two germline ends. The V gene's germline CDR1 is SGHRS and CDR2 YFSETQ. Full variable domain (missing parts from reference TRBV5-1 and TRBJ2-4): KAGVTQTPRYLIKTRGQQVTLSCSPISGHRSVSWYQQTPGQGLQFLFEYFSETQRNKGNFPGRFSGRQFSNSRSEMNVSTLELGDSALYLCASSLEGHNIQYFGAGTRLSVL.